Listed below are T cell receptor beta chains from one sample, sequenced in a study of T cell responses to AZD1222 COVID-19 vaccine. Profiling relied on immunoSEQ multiplex PCR, and the TCRdb table lists in-frame clones only, not all of them. The table lists approximately 70,000 clones, 80% of them singletons, with about an eighth in the top ten. This specimen was peripheral blood, taken 28 days after the second AZD1222 dose. These receptors all come from an adult who received the AZD1222 COVID-19 vaccine. Each CDR3 is given with its conserved first and last residue. The D gene is left open where the match is weak. Clone size appears in some rows only: once, few, many, or a class for an expanded clone.

v_gene: TRBV5-1
abundance: NA
d_gene: TRBD1
j_gene: TRBJ1-2
CDR3aa: CASSSRGHYGYTF
CDR3nt: TGCGCCAGCAGCTCCAGGGGGCACTATGGCTACACCTTC

v_gene: TRBV7-6
abundance: once
d_gene: TRBD2
j_gene: TRBJ2-2
CDR3aa: CASSAILLAAGELFF
CDR3nt: TGTGCCAGCAGCGCTATATTACTAGCGGCCGGGGAGCTGTTTTTT

v_gene: TRBV27
abundance: NA
d_gene: NA
j_gene: TRBJ2-7
CDR3aa: CASSLRLGNSYDEQYF
CDR3nt: TGTGCCAGCAGTTTACGATTAGGGAATTCTTACGACGAGCAGTACTTC

v_gene: TRBV30
abundance: NA
d_gene: NA
j_gene: TRBJ1-5
CDR3aa: CAWSVPTVDNQPQHF
CDR3nt: TGTGCCTGGAGTGTTCCGACAGTAGATAATCAGCCCCAGCATTTT

v_gene: TRBV5-1
abundance: NA
d_gene: TRBD1
j_gene: TRBJ2-1
CDR3aa: CASSSTGQGVGEQFF
CDR3nt: TGCGCCAGCAGTTCTACCGGACAGGGGGTAGGCGAGCAGTTCTTC

v_gene: TRBV9
abundance: NA
d_gene: NA
j_gene: TRBJ1-2
CDR3aa: CASSVSPVGLGYTF
CDR3nt: TGTGCCAGCAGCGTATCCCCGGTGGGGTTAGGCTACACCTTC

v_gene: TRBV6-4
abundance: NA
d_gene: NA
j_gene: TRBJ2-1
CDR3aa: CASSDSGASGPNEQFF
CDR3nt: TGTGCCAGCAGTGACTCGGGGGCTAGCGGCCCAAATGAGCAGTTCTTC

v_gene: TRBV6-5
abundance: NA
d_gene: NA
j_gene: TRBJ1-3
CDR3aa: CAGRSPGNTIYF
CDR3nt: TGTGCCGGACGATCCCCTGGAAACACCATATATTTT

v_gene: TRBV7-3
abundance: once
d_gene: TRBD2
j_gene: TRBJ2-1
CDR3aa: CASSRDSGVNSNEQFF
CDR3nt: TGTGCCAGCAGCAGAGATAGCGGGGTTAATAGCAATGAGCAGTTCTTC

v_gene: TRBV24-1
abundance: NA
d_gene: NA
j_gene: TRBJ1-2
CDR3aa: CATSDSPRTGENGYTF
CDR3nt: TGTGCCACCAGTGATTCACCCAGGACCGGTGAGAATGGCTACACCTTC

v_gene: TRBV3-1/TRBV3-2
abundance: NA
d_gene: NA
j_gene: TRBJ2-7
CDR3aa: CASSQELGYEQYF
CDR3nt: TGTGCCAGCAGCCAAGAATTGGGCTACGAGCAGTACTTC

v_gene: TRBV5-1
abundance: NA
d_gene: TRBD2
j_gene: TRBJ2-5
CDR3aa: CASSLSLAGGPQETQYF
CDR3nt: TGCGCCAGCAGCTTGTCACTAGCGGGGGGCCCACAAGAGACCCAGTACTTC

v_gene: TRBV30
abundance: NA
d_gene: NA
j_gene: TRBJ1-4
CDR3aa: CAWSVGLANEKLFF
CDR3nt: TGTGCCTGGAGTGTTGGGTTAGCTAATGAAAAACTGTTTTTT

v_gene: TRBV5-4
abundance: NA
d_gene: NA
j_gene: TRBJ2-5
CDR3aa: CASSLGSQETQYF
CDR3nt: TGTGCCAGCAGCTTGGGGTCTCAAGAGACCCAGTACTTC

v_gene: TRBV3-1/TRBV3-2
abundance: NA
d_gene: TRBD2
j_gene: TRBJ2-1
CDR3aa: CASSQELAGGFYNEQFF
CDR3nt: TGTGCCAGCAGCCAAGAACTAGCGGGGGGCTTCTACAATGAGCAGTTCTTC

v_gene: TRBV7-2
abundance: NA
d_gene: TRBD1
j_gene: TRBJ1-4
CDR3aa: CASSLIWQGGNEKLFF
CDR3nt: TGTGCCAGCAGCTTAATCTGGCAGGGGGGTAATGAAAAACTGTTTTTT

v_gene: TRBV28
abundance: NA
d_gene: NA
j_gene: TRBJ2-6
CDR3aa: CASSFWGSGANVLTF
CDR3nt: TGTGCCAGCAGTTTCTGGGGCTCTGGGGCCAACGTCCTGACTTTC

v_gene: TRBV11-3
abundance: NA
d_gene: TRBD1
j_gene: TRBJ2-7
CDR3aa: CASSEDRTEQYF
CDR3nt: TGTGCCAGCAGCGAGGACAGGACCGAGCAGTACTTC

v_gene: TRBV4-3
abundance: NA
d_gene: TRBD1
j_gene: TRBJ2-2
CDR3aa: CASSQGGQDKTGELFF
CDR3nt: TGCGCCAGCAGCCAAGGAGGACAGGACAAAACCGGGGAGCTGTTTTTT

v_gene: TRBV5-1
abundance: NA
d_gene: NA
j_gene: TRBJ2-3
CDR3aa: CASKPGENTDTQYF
CDR3nt: TGCGCCAGCAAGCCTGGGGAGAACACAGATACGCAGTATTTT

v_gene: TRBV5-4
abundance: NA
d_gene: NA
j_gene: TRBJ1-4
CDR3aa: CASSLEGSMDEKLFF
CDR3nt: TGTGCCAGCAGCTTGGAGGGGTCTATGGATGAAAAACTGTTTTTT

v_gene: TRBV5-1
abundance: NA
d_gene: TRBD2
j_gene: TRBJ2-3
CDR3aa: CASSTGTSAPDTQYF
CDR3nt: TGCGCCAGCAGCACCGGGACTAGCGCCCCCGATACGCAGTATTTT

v_gene: TRBV7-6
abundance: NA
d_gene: TRBD2
j_gene: TRBJ2-1
CDR3aa: CASSLAGEGYNEQFF
CDR3nt: TGTGCCAGCAGCTTAGCGGGGGAGGGATACAATGAGCAGTTCTTC

v_gene: TRBV11-2
abundance: NA
d_gene: TRBD1
j_gene: TRBJ1-2
CDR3aa: CASSDQGAYGYTF
CDR3nt: TGTGCCAGCAGCGACCAGGGGGCCTATGGCTACACCTTC

v_gene: TRBV5-1
abundance: NA
d_gene: NA
j_gene: TRBJ1-3
CDR3aa: CASSLDGVSGNTIYF
CDR3nt: TGCGCCAGCAGCTTGGATGGGGTCTCTGGAAACACCATATATTTT

v_gene: TRBV6-5
abundance: NA
d_gene: NA
j_gene: TRBJ1-3
CDR3aa: CASRRIGGAGNTIYF
CDR3nt: TGTGCCAGCCGACGAATCGGGGGGGCCGGAAACACCATATATTTT

v_gene: TRBV5-6
abundance: NA
d_gene: NA
j_gene: TRBJ1-5
CDR3aa: CASSFMGGGSDQPQHF
CDR3nt: TGTGCCAGCAGCTTTATGGGGGGCGGTAGCGATCAGCCCCAGCATTTT

v_gene: TRBV7-9
abundance: NA
d_gene: TRBD2
j_gene: TRBJ2-5
CDR3aa: CASSQKLLAGLETQYF
CDR3nt: TGTGCCAGCAGCCAAAAATTACTAGCGGGGCTAGAGACCCAGTACTTC

v_gene: TRBV7-2
abundance: NA
d_gene: NA
j_gene: TRBJ2-3
CDR3aa: CASSLAEGMGTDTQYF
CDR3nt: TGTGCCAGCAGCTTAGCGGAGGGAATGGGCACAGATACGCAGTATTTT

v_gene: TRBV30
abundance: NA
d_gene: NA
j_gene: TRBJ1-5
CDR3aa: CAWSTGVNQPQHF
CDR3nt: TGTGCCTGGAGTACGGGCGTCAATCAGCCCCAGCATTTT

v_gene: TRBV4-3
abundance: NA
d_gene: NA
j_gene: TRBJ2-5
CDR3aa: CASSQGGGAGETQYF
CDR3nt: TGCGCCAGCAGCCAAGGAGGGGGGGCCGGGGAGACCCAGTACTTC

v_gene: TRBV6-2/TRBV6-3
abundance: NA
d_gene: TRBD2
j_gene: TRBJ2-3
CDR3aa: CASSYISGDPTDTQYF
CDR3nt: TGTGCCAGCAGTTACATAAGCGGGGACCCGACAGATACGCAGTATTTT

v_gene: TRBV29-1
abundance: NA
d_gene: NA
j_gene: TRBJ1-4
CDR3aa: CSVRSGDNEKLFF
CDR3nt: TGCAGCGTTCGTTCGGGGGACAATGAAAAACTGTTTTTT

v_gene: TRBV5-1
abundance: NA
d_gene: TRBD1
j_gene: TRBJ1-6
CDR3aa: CASSPDRVNSPLHF
CDR3nt: TGCGCCAGCAGCCCGGACAGGGTTAATTCACCCCTCCACTTT

v_gene: TRBV11-2
abundance: NA
d_gene: TRBD2
j_gene: TRBJ2-5
CDR3aa: CASSYLAGPRETQYF
CDR3nt: TGTGCCAGCAGCTACCTAGCGGGCCCCCGGGAGACCCAGTACTTC

v_gene: TRBV6-5
abundance: NA
d_gene: TRBD1
j_gene: TRBJ1-1
CDR3aa: CASSYRGRGTEAFF
CDR3nt: TGTGCCAGCAGCTACAGGGGGCGGGGGACTGAAGCTTTCTTT

v_gene: TRBV5-1
abundance: NA
d_gene: NA
j_gene: TRBJ2-3
CDR3aa: CASSSRSGGTDTQYF
CDR3nt: TGCGCCAGCAGCTCTCGAAGCGGCGGCACAGATACGCAGTATTTT

v_gene: TRBV10-3
abundance: NA
d_gene: TRBD1
j_gene: TRBJ1-2
CDR3aa: CAISEIGLTGDLYGYTF
CDR3nt: TGTGCCATCAGTGAAATCGGGTTGACAGGGGATCTCTATGGCTACACCTTC

v_gene: TRBV6-5
abundance: few
d_gene: NA
j_gene: TRBJ1-3
CDR3aa: CASSFLGGSGNTIYF
CDR3nt: TGTGCCAGCAGTTTCCTTGGGGGAAGTGGAAACACCATATATTTT

v_gene: TRBV27
abundance: NA
d_gene: TRBD2
j_gene: TRBJ2-1
CDR3aa: CASRGAGGPEQFF
CDR3nt: TGTGCCAGCAGGGGAGCGGGGGGCCCCGAGCAGTTCTTC

v_gene: TRBV7-9
abundance: NA
d_gene: TRBD1
j_gene: TRBJ1-4
CDR3aa: CASSPGTANEKLFF
CDR3nt: TGTGCCAGCAGCCCCGGGACAGCAAATGAAAAACTGTTTTTT

v_gene: TRBV6-6
abundance: NA
d_gene: NA
j_gene: TRBJ1-2
CDR3aa: CASTKGDYYGYTF
CDR3nt: TGTGCCAGCACCAAAGGGGATTACTATGGCTACACCTTC

v_gene: TRBV28
abundance: NA
d_gene: NA
j_gene: TRBJ2-1
CDR3aa: CASSLRGGEQFF
CDR3nt: TGTGCCAGCAGTCTCAGGGGAGGTGAGCAGTTCTTC

v_gene: TRBV6-5
abundance: NA
d_gene: NA
j_gene: TRBJ1-6
CDR3aa: CASSAGAVGNSPLHF
CDR3nt: TGTGCCAGCTCGGCAGGGGCAGTGGGTAATTCACCCCTCCACTTT

v_gene: TRBV3-1/TRBV3-2
abundance: NA
d_gene: NA
j_gene: TRBJ1-1
CDR3aa: CASSQNRQESEAFF
CDR3nt: TGTGCCAGCAGCCAAAATCGTCAGGAGAGTGAAGCTTTCTTT